The source of this TCR beta chain is a study of control samples from healthy donors and cancer patients. The data were produced by immunoSEQ multiplex PCR, yet TCRdb's version contains in-frame clones alone and is incomplete. Of some 140,000 clones listed, over 90% are singletons. Sequenced material: PBMCs. The TCR sequence derives from a man in his fifties or sixties with colorectal cancer.

In DNA, the CDR3 is TGCGCCAGCAGCTTGGGGAAGAGACAGGGGGCCTACGAGCAGTACTTC. Translation: CASSLGKRQGAYEQYF. This chain joins TRBV5-1 and TRBJ2-7, with TRBD1 identical over 9 bases. The CDR3 is 16 amino acids. CDR1 SGHRS and CDR2 YFSETQ come from the germline V gene. The trim removed 0 bases at V and 2 bases at J, leaving 6 bases unmatched.